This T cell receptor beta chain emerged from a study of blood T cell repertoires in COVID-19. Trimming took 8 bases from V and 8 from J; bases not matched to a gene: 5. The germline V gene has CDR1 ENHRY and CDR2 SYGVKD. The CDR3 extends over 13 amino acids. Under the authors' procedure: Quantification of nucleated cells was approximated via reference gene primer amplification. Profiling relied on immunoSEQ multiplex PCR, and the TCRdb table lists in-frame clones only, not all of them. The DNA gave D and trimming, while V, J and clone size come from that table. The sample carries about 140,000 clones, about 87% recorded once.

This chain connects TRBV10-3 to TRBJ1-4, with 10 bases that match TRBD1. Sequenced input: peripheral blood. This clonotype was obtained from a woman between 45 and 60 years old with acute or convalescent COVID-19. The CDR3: CAIARDRGEKLFF. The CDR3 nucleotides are TGTGCCATCGCCCGGGACAGGGGCGAAAAACTGTTTTTT.